This entry describes one TCR beta chain. The sample originates from a study of T cells in Graves' hyperthyroidism and ophthalmopathy. Whole-study context: Peripheral blood draws took place at initial diagnosis, ahead of any treatment.

The source material, RNA transcripts, was used to amplify TCR beta CDR3 regions. A first-round RT-PCR of the TCR CDR3 used the HTBI primer set. TCRdb recomputed calls from the multiplex PCR reads with MiXCR, one row per CDR3 protein. Altogether 620,000 or so distinct CDR3 sequences are present, more than 14% being singletons, with the ten largest covering around an eighth. The CDR3 loop spans 16 amino acids. J lost 5 bases, V lost 4 bases, and 10 bases had no gene match. Germline V gives CDR1 SGHRS, CDR2 YFSETQ. Patients having uncontrolled infection, another autoimmune disease, pregnancy or lactation were not included. Used for diagnoses were clinical symptoms, serum thyroxine and TRAb, thyroid ultrasound and orbital computed tomography.

This clonotype was obtained from a woman aged 45-60 years with Graves' ophthalmopathy. Sequenced sample: blood. The chain combines TRBV5-1 with TRBJ2-3; 10 bases align to TRBD2. The CDR3 DNA is TGCGCCAGCAGCCCTCTCCTAGCGGGAGTCCTAGATACGCAGTATTTT. Translating it yields CASSPLLAGVLDTQYF.